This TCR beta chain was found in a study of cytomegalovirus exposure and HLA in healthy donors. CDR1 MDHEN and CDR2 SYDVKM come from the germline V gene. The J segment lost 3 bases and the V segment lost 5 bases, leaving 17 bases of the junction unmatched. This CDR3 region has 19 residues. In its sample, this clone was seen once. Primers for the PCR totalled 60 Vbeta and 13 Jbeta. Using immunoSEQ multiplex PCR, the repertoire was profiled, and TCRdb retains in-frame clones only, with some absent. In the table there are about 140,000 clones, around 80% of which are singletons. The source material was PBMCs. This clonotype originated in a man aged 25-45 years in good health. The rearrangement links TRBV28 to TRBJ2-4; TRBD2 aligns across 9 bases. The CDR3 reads CASSPPSSDGRGGKNIQYF. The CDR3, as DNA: TGTGCCAGCAGTCCACCCTCCTCCGACGGGCGGGGGGGCAAAAACATTCAGTACTTC.